The 8 T cell receptor beta chains reported below all come from one sample, sequenced in a study of blood T cells in healthy people across ages. A sample-barcoded 5' primer and a J-beta primer mix were used in a second PCR of roughly 7 to 11 cycles. MiXCR, run by TCRdb on the 5' RACE reads, gives a single entry per CDR3 protein. The repertoire holds approximately 810,000 distinct CDR3 sequences, with 25% to 30% as singletons. Sequenced input: blood. All receptors derive from a woman of 80 years or more in good health.

This chain links TRBV4-1 with TRBJ2-6; D is perhaps TRBD1 (6 bases). CDR1 is MGHRA and CDR2 is YSYEKL in the germline V gene. V shed 4 bases and J shed 0 bases, with 13 bases lying between them. There are 17 residues in the CDR3. The CDR3 sequence: CASSLRLGGSGANVLTF. The CDR3 nucleotides read TGCGCCAGCAGCCTAAGATTAGGGGGCTCTGGGGCCAACGTCCTGACTTTC.

V is TRBV20-1 and J is TRBJ2-1, with D maybe TRBD2 (6 bases). CDR3 length: 13 residues. Trimming shortened V by 7 bases and J by 9 bases, and 19 bases separated the two germline ends. Germline V lookup: CDR1 DFQATT, CDR2 SNEGSKA (reference sequence). This chain's CDR3 is CSVRGEDSAEQFF. CDR3 sequence (DNA): TGCAGTGTCCGTGGGGAGGACTCGGCTGAGCAGTTCTTC.

The V call is TRBV18, the J call TRBJ1-6; D call uncertain. Germline V gene data show CDR1 as KGHSH and CDR2 as LQKENI. The germline V and J ends were trimmed by 3 bases and 1 base, with 19 bases remaining between them. The CDR3 sequence is 19 residues long. CDR3 sequence (DNA): TGTGCCAGCTCACCGACCCCGGAACTTAGTGGATCCTATAATTCACCCCTCCACTTT. Encoded protein: CASSPTPELSGSYNSPLHF.

This chain links TRBV30 with TRBJ2-5; tentatively, D is TRBD1 (5 bases). The assigned J gene may be wrong: the sequence end matches TRBJ2-1 better. This CDR3 comprises 12 residues. The V gene's germline CDR1 is GTSNPN and CDR2 SVGIG (reference sequence). This CDR3 reads CAWSKGLETQFF. DNA for the CDR3: TGTGCCTGGAGTAAGGGGTTGGAGACCCAGTTCTTC.

This clonotype turned up a few times. A clone one base away is much larger, so this may be a read error. This sequence joins TRBV12-3 or TRBV12-4 and TRBJ2-4; D not resolved. The CDR3 is 18 amino acids. In DNA, the CDR3 is TGTGCCAGCAGTCCTTACCTAGGAGTCCCTAGAACCAAAGACATTCAGTACTTC. Protein product: CASSPYLGVPRTKDIQYF.

This clonotype appeared a few times. The V and J genes are TRBV6-1 and TRBJ1-1; maybe TRBD1 (5 bases). The V gene's germline CDR1 is MNHNS and CDR2 SASEGT. Trimming removed 5 bases at V and 2 bases at J, with 12 bases between. The CDR3 has 14 amino acids. The CDR3 sequence is CASSRAQGNTEAFF. DNA of the CDR3: TGTGCCAGCAGTCGTGCCCAGGGAAACACTGAAGCTTTCTTT.

Concerning this clonotype itself: Given a much more abundant clone one base away, this may be a read error. The chain employs TRBV11-2 and TRBJ2-5; TRBD2 matches 8 bases. Trimming cost V 4 bases and J 5 bases; bases outside gene matches: 12. Germline lookup yields CDR1 SGHAT and CDR2 FQNNGV. The CDR3 sequence is 16 residues long. CDR3 region: CASSSALAGRKETQYF. CDR3 bases: TGTGCCAGCAGCTCCGCCCTAGCGGGTCGAAAGGAGACCCAGTACTTC.

This clonotype is a singleton in its sample. This may come from a read error, since a much larger clone is one base off. The chain has TRBV6-6 and TRBJ1-2; maybe TRBD1 (5 bases). The CDR3 length is 15 residues. The V gene's germline CDR1 is MNHNY and CDR2 SVGAGI (reference sequence). The germline V and J ends were trimmed by 6 bases and 0 bases, with 14 bases remaining between them. CDR3 nucleotides: TGTGCCAGCAGCCAACAGGCGGCTACTAACTATGGCTACACCTTC. This gives the protein CASSQQAATNYGYTF.